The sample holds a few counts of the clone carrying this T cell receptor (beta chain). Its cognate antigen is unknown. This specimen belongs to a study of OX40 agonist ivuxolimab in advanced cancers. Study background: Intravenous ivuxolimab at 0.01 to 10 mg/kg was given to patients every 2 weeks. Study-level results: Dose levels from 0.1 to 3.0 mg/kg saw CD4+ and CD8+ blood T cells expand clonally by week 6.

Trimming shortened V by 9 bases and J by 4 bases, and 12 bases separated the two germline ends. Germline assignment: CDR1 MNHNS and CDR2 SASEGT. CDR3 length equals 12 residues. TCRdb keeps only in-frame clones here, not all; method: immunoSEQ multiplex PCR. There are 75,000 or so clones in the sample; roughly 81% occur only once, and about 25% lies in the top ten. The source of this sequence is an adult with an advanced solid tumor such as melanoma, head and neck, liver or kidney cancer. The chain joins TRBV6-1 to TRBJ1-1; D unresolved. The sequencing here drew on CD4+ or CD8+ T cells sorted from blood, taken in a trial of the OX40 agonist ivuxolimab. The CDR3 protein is CASKAGFTEAFF. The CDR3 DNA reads TGTGCCAGTAAGGCAGGATTCACTGAAGCTTTCTTT.